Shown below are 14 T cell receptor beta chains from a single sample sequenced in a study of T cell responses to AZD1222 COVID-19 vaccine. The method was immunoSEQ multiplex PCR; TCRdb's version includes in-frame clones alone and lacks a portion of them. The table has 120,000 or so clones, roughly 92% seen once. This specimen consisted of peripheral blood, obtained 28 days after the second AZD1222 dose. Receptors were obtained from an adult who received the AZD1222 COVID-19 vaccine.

Here the CDR3 reads CATRRAGGTDTQYF. The DNA for the CDR3 is TGTGCCACCCGCCGAGCGGGGGGCACAGATACGCAGTATTTT. The chain joins TRBV10-3 to TRBJ2-3; TRBD2 agrees at 8 bases. CDR1 ENHRY and CDR2 SYGVKD come from the germline V gene. The CDR3 is 14 residues long. J gave up 1 base and V 10 bases, and 7 bases lay outside the gene matches.

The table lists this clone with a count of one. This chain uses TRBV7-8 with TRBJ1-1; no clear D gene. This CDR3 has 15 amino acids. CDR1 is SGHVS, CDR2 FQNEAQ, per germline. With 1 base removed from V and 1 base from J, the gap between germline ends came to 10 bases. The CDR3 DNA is TGTGCCAGCAGCTTAGACTGGGGAGGGAACACTGAAGCTTTCTTT. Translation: CASSLDWGGNTEAFF.

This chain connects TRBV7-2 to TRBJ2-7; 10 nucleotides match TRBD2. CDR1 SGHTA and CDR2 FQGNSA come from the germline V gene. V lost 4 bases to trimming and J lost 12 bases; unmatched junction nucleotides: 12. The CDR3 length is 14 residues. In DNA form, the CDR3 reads TGTGCCAGCAGCTCTAGCGGGGGTTACCGCCTAGGGTACTTC. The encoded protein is CASSSSGGYRLGYF.

CDR3 nucleotides: TGCGCCAGCAGCCGACTAGCGGGAAGCACAGATACGCAGTATTTT. Translating gives CASSRLAGSTDTQYF. This rearrangement joins TRBV10-2 to TRBJ2-3; 11 nucleotides match TRBD2. Germline V gives CDR1 WSHSY, CDR2 SAAADI. The CDR3 has 15 residues. With V trimmed by 6 bases and J by 0 bases, 2 bases remained unmatched.

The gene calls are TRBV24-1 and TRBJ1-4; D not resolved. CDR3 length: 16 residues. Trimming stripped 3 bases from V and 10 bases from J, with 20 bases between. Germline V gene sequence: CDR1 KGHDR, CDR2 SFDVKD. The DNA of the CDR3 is TGTGCCACCAGTGATCCCACTTCGGGGAACGTGGGAAAACTGTTTTTT. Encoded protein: CATSDPTSGNVGKLFF.

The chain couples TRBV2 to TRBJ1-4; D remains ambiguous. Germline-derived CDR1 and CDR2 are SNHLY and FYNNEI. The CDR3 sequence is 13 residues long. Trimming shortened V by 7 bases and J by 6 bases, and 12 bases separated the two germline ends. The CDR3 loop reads CASMRELDEKLFF. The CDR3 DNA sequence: TGTGCCAGCATGAGGGAGTTAGATGAAAAACTGTTTTTT.

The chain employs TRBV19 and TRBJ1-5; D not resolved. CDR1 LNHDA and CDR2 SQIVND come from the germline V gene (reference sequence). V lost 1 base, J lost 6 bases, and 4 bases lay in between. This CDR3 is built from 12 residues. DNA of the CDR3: TGTGCCAGTAGTATAGGAGGTCAGCCCCAGCATTTT. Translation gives CASSIGGQPQHF. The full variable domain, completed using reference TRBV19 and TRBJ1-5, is DGGITQSPKYLFRKEGQNVTLSCEQNLNHDAMYWYRQDPGQGLRLIYYSQIVNDFQKGDIAEGYSVSREKKESFPLTVTSAQKNPTAFYLCASSIGGQPQHFGDGTRLSIL.

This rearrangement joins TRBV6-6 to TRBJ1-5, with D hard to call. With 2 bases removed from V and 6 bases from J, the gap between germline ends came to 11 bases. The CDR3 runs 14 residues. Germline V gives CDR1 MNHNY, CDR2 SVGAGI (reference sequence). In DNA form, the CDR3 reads TGTGCCAGCAGTTACAACGGTTACACTCAGCCCCAGCATTTT. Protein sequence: CASSYNGYTQPQHF.

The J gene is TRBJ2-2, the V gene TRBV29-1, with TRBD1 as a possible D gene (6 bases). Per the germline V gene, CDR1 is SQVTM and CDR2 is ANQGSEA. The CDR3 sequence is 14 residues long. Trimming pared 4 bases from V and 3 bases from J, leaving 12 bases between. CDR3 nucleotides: TGCAGCGTTGGGAACAGGGTGCACACCGGGGAGCTGTTTTTT. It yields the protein CSVGNRVHTGELFF.

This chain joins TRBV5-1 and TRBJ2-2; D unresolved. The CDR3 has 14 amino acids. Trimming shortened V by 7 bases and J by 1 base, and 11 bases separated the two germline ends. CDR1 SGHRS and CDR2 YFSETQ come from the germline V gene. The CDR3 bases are TGCGCCAGCTACCCGCTGGGGAACACCGGGGAGCTGTTTTTT. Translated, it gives CASYPLGNTGELFF.

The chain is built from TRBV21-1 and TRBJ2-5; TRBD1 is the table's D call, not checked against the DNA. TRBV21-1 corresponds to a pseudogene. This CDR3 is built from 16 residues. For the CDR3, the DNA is TGTGCCAGCAGGATAAGAACAGGGATGGGCCAAGAGACCCAGTACTTC. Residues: CASRIRTGMGQETQYF.

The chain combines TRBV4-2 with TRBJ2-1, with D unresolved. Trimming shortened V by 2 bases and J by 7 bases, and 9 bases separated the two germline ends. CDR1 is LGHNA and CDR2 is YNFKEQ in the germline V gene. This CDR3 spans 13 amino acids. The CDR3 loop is CASSQIASNEQFF. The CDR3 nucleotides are TGTGCCAGCAGCCAAATTGCCTCGAATGAGCAGTTCTTC.

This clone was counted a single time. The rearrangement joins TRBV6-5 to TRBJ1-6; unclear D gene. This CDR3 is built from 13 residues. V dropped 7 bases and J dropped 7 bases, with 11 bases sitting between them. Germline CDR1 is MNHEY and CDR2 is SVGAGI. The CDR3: CASNRGRNSPLHF. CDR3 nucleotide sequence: TGTGCCAGCAATCGGGGTAGGAATTCACCCCTCCACTTT.

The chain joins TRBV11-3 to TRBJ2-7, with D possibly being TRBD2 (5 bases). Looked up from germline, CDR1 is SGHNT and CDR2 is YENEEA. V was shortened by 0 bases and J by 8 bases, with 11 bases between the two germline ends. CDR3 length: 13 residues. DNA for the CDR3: TGTGCCAGCAGCTTAGAACGGGGTGGTAAGCAGTACTTC. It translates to CASSLERGGKQYF. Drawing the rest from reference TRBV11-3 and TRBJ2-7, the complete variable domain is EAGVVQSPRYKIIEKKQPVAFWCNPISGHNTLYWYLQNLGQGPELLIRYENEEAVDDSQLPKDRFSAERLKGVDSTLKIQPAELGDSAVYLCASSLERGGKQYFGPGTRLTVT.